The 7 T cell receptor beta chains reported below all come from one sample, sequenced in a study of PD-L1 blockade in urothelial cancer. Repertoires were generated with immunoSEQ multiplex PCR, while TCRdb's copy carries only in-frame clones and drops some. This repertoire shows roughly 63,000 clones, around 81% found once; its top ten account for around 3.2%. The sample's time point: pretreatment peripheral blood. The sequences come from PBMCs, collected around atezolizumab (anti-PD-L1) treatment. All receptors derive from a man between 65 and 85 years old with urothelial cancer.

This clone has a single count. The V and J genes are TRBV2 and TRBJ1-3; no clear D gene. Germline CDR1 reads SNHLY; CDR2 reads FYNNEI. V lost 5 bases to trimming and J lost 0 bases, with 11 bases between them. This CDR3 is 15 amino acids long. The CDR3 here is CASSPGTHSGNTIYF. The CDR3 region has the DNA TGTGCCAGCAGTCCAGGAACCCACTCTGGAAACACCATATATTTT.

This rearrangement joins TRBV10-1 to TRBJ2-2, with 11 bases lining up with TRBD2. V dropped 2 bases and J dropped 4; count of bases not matched to a gene: 6. The germline CDR1 and CDR2 sequences are WNHNN and SYGVQD (reference sequence). There are 17 residues in the CDR3. The CDR3 protein is CASSEKLAGEGTGELFF. DNA of the CDR3: TGCGCCAGCAGTGAGAAACTAGCGGGAGAGGGCACCGGGGAGCTGTTTTTT.

The gene calls are TRBV5-4 and TRBJ2-7, with 8 bases fitting TRBD1. This CDR3 spans 15 amino acids. From germline, CDR1 is SGHNT and CDR2 YYREEE (reference sequence). V was clipped by 5 bases and J by 4 bases; unmatched bases: 11. The CDR3 DNA reads TGTGCCAGCAGTCAAGGGGGGCAGGGGGCGTACGAGCAGTACTTC. Its translation is CASSQGGQGAYEQYF.

The J gene is TRBJ2-2, the V gene TRBV10-2, with 7 nucleotides matching TRBD2. V trimming: 7 bases; J trimming: 7 bases; junction bases outside the gene matches: 6. The CDR3 is made up of 13 amino acids. CDR1 is WSHSY, CDR2 SAAADI, per germline. This CDR3 reads CASNWGGVGELFF. The CDR3 DNA is TGCGCCAGCAATTGGGGGGGGGTCGGGGAGCTGTTTTTT.

The V and J genes are TRBV2 and TRBJ2-7; no reliable D call. V was cut by 1 base and J by 3 bases, with 10 bases left in between. The CDR3 consists of 14 residues. Germline V lookup: CDR1 SNHLY, CDR2 FYNNEI. CDR3 sequence reads: CASSEGRLGYEQYF. CDR3 coding DNA: TGTGCCAGCAGTGAAGGACGGCTAGGCTACGAGCAGTACTTC.

The chain combines TRBV7-9 with TRBJ2-7; 8 bases agree with TRBD2. In germline, CDR1 is SEHNR, CDR2 FQNEAQ (reference sequence). The CDR3 has 18 residues. The junction had 20 bases not matched to a gene; V was cut back by 4 bases and J by 6 bases. CDR3 in amino acids: CASSSPGLESQASREQYF. The CDR3 coding sequence is TGTGCCAGCAGCTCCCCGGGACTAGAGTCTCAGGCCTCACGCGAGCAGTACTTC.

The chain carries TRBV30 and TRBJ1-3; tentatively, D is TRBD1 (5 bases). Trimming cost V 0 bases and J 4 bases, with 10 bases left between them. Germline lookup yields CDR1 GTSNPN and CDR2 SVGIG (reference sequence). The CDR3 has 14 amino acids. The CDR3 DNA reads as TGTGCCTGGAGTGTGGGAGGGGTCGGAAACACCATATATTTT. As protein: CAWSVGGVGNTIYF.